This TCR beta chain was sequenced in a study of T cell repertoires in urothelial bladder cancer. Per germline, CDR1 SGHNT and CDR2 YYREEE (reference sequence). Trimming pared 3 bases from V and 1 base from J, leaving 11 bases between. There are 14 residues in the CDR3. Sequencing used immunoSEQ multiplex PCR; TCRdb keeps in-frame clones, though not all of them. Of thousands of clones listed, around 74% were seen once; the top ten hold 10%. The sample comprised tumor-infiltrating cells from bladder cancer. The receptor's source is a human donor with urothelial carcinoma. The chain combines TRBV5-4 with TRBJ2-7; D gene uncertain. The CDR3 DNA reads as TGTGCCAGCAGCTCGATTGACCTTTCCTACGAGCAGTACTTC. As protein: CASSSIDLSYEQYF. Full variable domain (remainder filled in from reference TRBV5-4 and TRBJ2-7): ETGVTQSPTHLIKTRGQQVTLRCSSQSGHNTVSWYQQALGQGPQFIFQYYREEENGRGNFPPRFSGLQFPNYSSELNVNALELDDSALYLCASSSIDLSYEQYFGPGTRLTVT.